The rows below give T cell receptor beta chains drawn from one sample of a study of metastatic and nonmetastatic thyroid tumors. Through MiXCR, TCRdb re-clonotyped the PCR reads. The sample lists 72,000 or so clones, 15% to 20% occurring once. Specimen: blood. The receptors stem from a female donor with papillary thyroid cancer or a benign thyroid nodule (not recorded which). Some clones in this sample may be carry-over from other donors' samples. CDR3s include the opening cysteine and the closing phenylalanine or tryptophan. Fields, in order: D gene, J gene, clone size, V gene, CDR3 protein, CDR3 DNA. A D gene is named only where the DNA matches it firmly. Some rows have no size entry. The others give once, few or many, or a class for an expanded clone.

d_call: .
j_call: TRBJ1-1
clone_size: many
v_call: TRBV3-1
cdr3_aa: CASSRQDSNTEAFF
cdr3_nt: TGTGCCAGCAGCCGACAGGACTCGAACACTGAAGCTTTCTTT

d_call: .
j_call: TRBJ1-2
clone_size: .
v_call: TRBV30
cdr3_aa: CAWSVLTGLVDYGYTF
cdr3_nt: TGTGCCTGGAGTGTACTAACAGGGTTGGTTGACTATGGCTACACCTTC

d_call: .
j_call: TRBJ1-6
clone_size: .
v_call: TRBV18
cdr3_aa: CASSPDGKGSPLHF
cdr3_nt: TGTGCCAGCTCACCAGACGGCAAAGGGTCACCCCTCCACTTT

d_call: TRBD1
j_call: TRBJ1-1
clone_size: few
v_call: TRBV27
cdr3_aa: CASIRNPTGVNTEAFF
cdr3_nt: TGTGCCAGCATCCGAAACCCAACAGGGGTGAACACTGAAGCTTTCTTT

d_call: TRBD1
j_call: TRBJ2-2
clone_size: many
v_call: TRBV28
cdr3_aa: CASITGGGQGGTGELFF
cdr3_nt: TGTGCCAGCATCACAGGTGGGGGACAGGGAGGCACCGGGGAGCTGTTTTTT

d_call: .
j_call: TRBJ2-2
clone_size: few
v_call: TRBV12-3/TRBV12-4
cdr3_aa: CASSLSGSVTGELFF
cdr3_nt: TGTGCCAGCAGTTTGAGCGGGTCGGTCACCGGGGAGCTGTTTTTT

d_call: .
j_call: TRBJ2-7
clone_size: many
v_call: TRBV7-2
cdr3_aa: CASSLAGSGYSYEQYF
cdr3_nt: TGTGCCAGCAGCTTAGCGGGGTCAGGGTACTCCTACGAGCAGTACTTC

d_call: .
j_call: TRBJ2-5
clone_size: many
v_call: TRBV12-3/TRBV12-4
cdr3_aa: CASSISTSKTQYF
cdr3_nt: TGTGCCAGCAGTATCTCGACCAGTAAGACCCAGTACTTC

d_call: TRBD1
j_call: TRBJ2-5
clone_size: many
v_call: TRBV27
cdr3_aa: CASSPYRGQETQYF
cdr3_nt: TGTGCCAGCAGTCCTTACAGGGGGCAAGAGACCCAGTACTTC

d_call: .
j_call: TRBJ2-7
clone_size: many
v_call: TRBV10-1
cdr3_aa: CASSERDDEQYF
cdr3_nt: TGCGCCAGCAGTGAAAGGGATGACGAGCAGTACTTC

d_call: TRBD2
j_call: TRBJ2-1
clone_size: many
v_call: TRBV27
cdr3_aa: CAVASGRIRFF
cdr3_nt: TGTGCTGTGGCTAGCGGGAGGATCCGGTTCTTC

d_call: TRBD1
j_call: TRBJ2-7
clone_size: .
v_call: TRBV20-1
cdr3_aa: CSARGTGDSYEQYF
cdr3_nt: TGCAGTGCTAGAGGGACAGGGGACTCCTACGAGCAGTACTTC

d_call: TRBD2
j_call: TRBJ2-5
clone_size: many
v_call: TRBV5-1
cdr3_aa: CASSSTSGRVETQYF
cdr3_nt: TGCGCCAGCAGCTCCACTAGCGGGAGGGTGGAGACCCAGTACTTC

d_call: TRBD2
j_call: TRBJ2-7
clone_size: .
v_call: TRBV3-1
cdr3_aa: CASSPGLAPIGEDQYF
cdr3_nt: TGTGCCAGCAGCCCGGGACTAGCCCCTATCGGGGAGGACCAGTACTTC

d_call: .
j_call: TRBJ2-7
clone_size: few
v_call: TRBV6-6
cdr3_aa: CASSHSKGSRGYEQYF
cdr3_nt: TGTGCCAGCAGCCACTCGAAAGGGTCAAGAGGATACGAGCAGTACTTC

d_call: .
j_call: TRBJ2-7
clone_size: few
v_call: TRBV11-2
cdr3_aa: CASSLGQVYEQYF
cdr3_nt: TGTGCCAGCAGCTTAGGACAGGTCTACGAGCAGTACTTC

d_call: .
j_call: TRBJ1-4
clone_size: .
v_call: TRBV27
cdr3_aa: CATRTDYGKLFF
cdr3_nt: TGTGCCACCCGAACCGACTATGGAAAACTGTTTTTT

d_call: .
j_call: TRBJ1-2
clone_size: many
v_call: TRBV6-1
cdr3_aa: CASSELGTRINYGYTF
cdr3_nt: TGTGCCAGCAGTGAACTCGGGACAAGGATTAACTATGGCTACACCTTC

d_call: .
j_call: TRBJ1-3
clone_size: .
v_call: TRBV19
cdr3_aa: CASTQTGLSGNTIYF
cdr3_nt: TGTGCCAGTACACAGACAGGCCTCTCTGGAAACACCATATATTTT

d_call: .
j_call: TRBJ1-6
clone_size: .
v_call: TRBV11-2
cdr3_aa: CASGAVGSAPLHF
cdr3_nt: TGTGCCAGCGGCGCCGTGGGTTCGGCACCCCTCCACTTT

d_call: .
j_call: TRBJ2-1
clone_size: .
v_call: TRBV7-9
cdr3_aa: CASSRGTSNEQFF
cdr3_nt: TGTGCCAGCAGCCGAGGAACTTCCAATGAGCAGTTCTTC

d_call: TRBD2
j_call: TRBJ2-1
clone_size: few
v_call: TRBV5-1
cdr3_aa: CASSAWTSGAYNEQFF
cdr3_nt: TGCGCCAGCAGCGCCTGGACTAGCGGGGCCTACAATGAGCAGTTCTTC

d_call: .
j_call: TRBJ1-5
clone_size: many
v_call: TRBV20-1
cdr3_aa: CSARDSYRGNQPQHF
cdr3_nt: TGCAGTGCTAGAGATTCGTACCGGGGCAATCAGCCCCAGCATTTT

d_call: TRBD2
j_call: TRBJ2-1
clone_size: many
v_call: TRBV19
cdr3_aa: CATTSDPSSYNEQFF
cdr3_nt: TGTGCCACAACTAGCGATCCTAGCTCCTACAATGAGCAGTTCTTC

d_call: .
j_call: TRBJ1-3
clone_size: many
v_call: TRBV3-1
cdr3_aa: CASSQLDDSGNTIYF
cdr3_nt: TGTGCCAGCAGCCAATTAGACGACTCTGGAAACACCATATATTTT

d_call: .
j_call: TRBJ2-7
clone_size: many
v_call: TRBV12-3/TRBV12-4
cdr3_aa: CASSLKYEQYF
cdr3_nt: TGTGCCAGCAGTTTAAAGTACGAGCAGTACTTC

d_call: .
j_call: TRBJ1-1
clone_size: many
v_call: TRBV27
cdr3_aa: CASSLGVGNTEAFF
cdr3_nt: TGTGCCAGCAGTTTGGGAGTGGGAAACACTGAAGCTTTCTTT

d_call: .
j_call: TRBJ2-3
clone_size: many
v_call: TRBV6-6
cdr3_aa: CASSYSFRVHEADTQYF
cdr3_nt: TGTGCCAGCAGTTACTCGTTTCGGGTCCACGAGGCAGATACGCAGTATTTT

d_call: .
j_call: TRBJ1-1
clone_size: .
v_call: TRBV7-2
cdr3_aa: CASSSFSNTEAFF
cdr3_nt: TGTGCCAGCAGCTCCTTTTCGAACACTGAAGCTTTCTTT

d_call: .
j_call: TRBJ2-1
clone_size: .
v_call: TRBV28
cdr3_aa: CASSLGGNEQFF
cdr3_nt: TGTGCCAGCAGTTTAGGTGGTAATGAGCAGTTCTTC

d_call: .
j_call: TRBJ1-5
clone_size: many
v_call: TRBV13
cdr3_aa: CASSAGGGGAQPQHF
cdr3_nt: TGTGCCAGCAGCGCCGGCGGGGGTGGGGCTCAGCCCCAGCATTTT

d_call: .
j_call: TRBJ2-7
clone_size: .
v_call: TRBV6-2/TRBV6-3
cdr3_aa: CASSLLGGSYEQYF
cdr3_nt: TGTGCCAGCAGTTTACTCGGCGGCTCCTACGAGCAGTACTTC

d_call: .
j_call: TRBJ1-1
clone_size: .
v_call: TRBV2
cdr3_aa: CASVESPGVNTEAFF
cdr3_nt: TGTGCCAGCGTCGAAAGCCCGGGGGTGAACACTGAAGCTTTCTTT

d_call: TRBD1
j_call: TRBJ2-2
clone_size: .
v_call: TRBV12-5
cdr3_aa: CATRDSVTGDLFF
cdr3_nt: TGTGCTACCCGGGACAGTGTCACCGGGGATCTGTTTTTT

d_call: TRBD1
j_call: TRBJ1-1
clone_size: few
v_call: TRBV29-1
cdr3_aa: CSAGQGARTEAFF
cdr3_nt: TGCAGCGCCGGACAGGGGGCGAGGACTGAAGCTTTCTTT

d_call: TRBD1
j_call: TRBJ2-3
clone_size: many
v_call: TRBV7-6
cdr3_aa: CASRRTGESTQYF
cdr3_nt: TGTGCCAGCAGGCGCACAGGGGAGAGTACGCAGTATTTT

d_call: .
j_call: TRBJ2-5
clone_size: many
v_call: TRBV6-1
cdr3_aa: CASSAGTVGWETQYF
cdr3_nt: TGTGCCAGCAGTGCCGGGACGGTAGGGTGGGAGACCCAGTACTTC

d_call: .
j_call: TRBJ1-2
clone_size: many
v_call: TRBV12-3/TRBV12-4
cdr3_aa: CASSFGGNGYTF
cdr3_nt: TGTGCCAGCAGTTTTGGGGGGAATGGCTACACCTTC

d_call: .
j_call: TRBJ2-1
clone_size: many
v_call: TRBV2
cdr3_aa: CASSSSIAVLNNEQFF
cdr3_nt: TGTGCCAGCAGTTCGTCCATAGCTGTACTAAACAATGAGCAGTTCTTC

d_call: .
j_call: TRBJ2-7
clone_size: many
v_call: TRBV6-1
cdr3_aa: CASSPLIVLHSYEQYF
cdr3_nt: TGTGCCAGCAGTCCCCTAATAGTACTTCACTCCTACGAGCAGTACTTC

d_call: .
j_call: TRBJ2-7
clone_size: .
v_call: TRBV7-2
cdr3_aa: CASSLSRPQGEQYF
cdr3_nt: TGTGCCAGCAGCTTATCTAGGCCCCAGGGAGAGCAGTACTTC

d_call: .
j_call: TRBJ1-1
clone_size: .
v_call: TRBV3-1
cdr3_aa: CASSQASNTEASF
cdr3_nt: TGTGCCAGCAGCCAAGCATCGAACACTGAAGCTTCCTTT

d_call: .
j_call: TRBJ2-7
clone_size: .
v_call: TRBV20-1
cdr3_aa: CSATDAGSEQYF
cdr3_nt: TGCAGTGCTACGGATGCGGGTAGCGAGCAGTACTTC

d_call: .
j_call: TRBJ1-6
clone_size: many
v_call: TRBV20-1
cdr3_aa: CSASSDGALNNSPLHF
cdr3_nt: TGCAGTGCTAGCTCAGATGGGGCCTTAAATAATTCACCCCTCCACTTT

d_call: TRBD2
j_call: TRBJ2-2
clone_size: .
v_call: TRBV7-2
cdr3_aa: CASSLGAGGTGELFF
cdr3_nt: TGTGCCAGCAGCTTAGGGGCGGGAGGTACCGGGGAGCTGTTTTTT